This T cell receptor beta chain comes out of a study of cytotoxic CD8 clonotypes in ibrutinib-treated CLL. The overall study: Sequenced samples delivered averages of roughly 260,000 productive templates and 94,082 productive rearrangements.

Overall study findings and caveats: Baseline clonality exceeded age-matched healthy donors and tracked circulating CD8+ T-cell counts. Higher clonality was seen at ibrutinib response and a return toward baseline at progression.

Comments on this clone: What it recognizes is unknown.

This CDR3 has 16 residues. The trim removed 1 base at V and 2 bases at J, leaving 4 bases unmatched. The germline V gene has CDR1 SGDLS and CDR2 YYNGEE. Target depth was 1 in 200,000 to 1 in 1 million T cells, about 10x per clonotype. Some clones are missing from TCRdb's copy, which holds only in-frame ones; the method was immunoSEQ multiplex PCR. The data contain over 130,000 clones, about 84% of them seen just once; the ten biggest clones take up 7.6%. The genes are TRBV9 and TRBJ2-5; 11 nucleotides align to TRBD2. The specimen comprised PBMCs, sampled after 36 months of ibrutinib treatment. The TCR was taken from a human donor with chronic lymphocytic leukemia. The CDR3 is CASSVTLAGVQETQYF. For the CDR3, the DNA is TGTGCCAGCAGCGTAACACTAGCGGGGGTTCAAGAGACCCAGTACTTC.